The 6 T cell receptor beta chains presented below share a single source sample, sequenced in a study of blood T cell repertoires in COVID-19. Sequencing was performed with immunoSEQ multiplex PCR; in TCRdb, only in-frame clones are kept and a portion is missing. The profile shows 110,000 to 150,000 clones, about 80% of them singletons. Specimen: peripheral blood. The receptors stem from a human donor in a cohort sampled during active COVID-19.

The V call is TRBV3-1 (or the pseudogene TRBV3-2), the J call TRBJ2-1; possible D gene TRBD2, 5 bases. The CDR3 length is 14 residues. Trimming took 4 bases from V and 1 from J, leaving 8 bases between them. Germline CDR1 is LGHDT and CDR2 is YNNKEL (reference sequence). The CDR3 sequence: CASSRGMSYNEQFF. DNA for the CDR3: TGTGCCAGCAGCCGAGGGATGTCCTACAATGAGCAGTTCTTC.

The chain joins TRBV28 to TRBJ1-4, with no clear D. This CDR3 has 14 amino acids. V was pared by 1 base and J by 7 bases, with 10 bases between. From germline, CDR1 is MDHEN and CDR2 SYDVKM. DNA for the CDR3: TGTGCCAGCAGTTTATTGGGGAGGAGTGAAAAACTGTTTTTT. This encodes CASSLLGRSEKLFF.

As for this clone: This same CDR3 is encoded by further DNA sequences in the sample. The chain links TRBV6-4 to TRBJ2-3, with 15 positions matching TRBD2. The CDR3 sequence is 16 residues long. V lost 6 bases and J lost 6; bases outside the gene matches: 7. Germline V gene data show CDR1 as MRHNA and CDR2 as SNTAGT. CDR3 amino acids: CASSPGLAGGPDTQYF. CDR3 coding DNA: TGTGCCAGCAGCCCAGGACTAGCGGGGGGGCCCGATACGCAGTATTTT.

As concerns this clone: The sample carries other DNA sequences with the same CDR3. V gene TRBV2 combines with J gene TRBJ2-7; TRBD2 is a possible D gene (5 bases). The V gene lost 5 bases and the J gene lost 3 bases, with 8 bases spanning the gap. The CDR3 is 12 residues long. The germline CDR1 and CDR2 sequences are SNHLY and FYNNEI. CDR3 sequence: CASSRDYYEQYF. Here the CDR3 DNA reads TGTGCCAGCAGTCGAGACTACTACGAGCAGTACTTC. The variable domain in full, with the rest retrieved from reference TRBV2 and TRBJ2-7, is EPEVTQTPSHQVTQMGQEVILRCVPISNHLYFYWYRQILGQKVEFLVSFYNNEISEKSEIFDDQFSVERPDGSNFTLKIRSTKLEDSAMYFCASSRDYYEQYFGPGTRLTVT.

The gene calls are TRBV2 and TRBJ2-7; 7 nucleotides align to TRBD1. V lost 7 bases to trimming and J lost 0 bases; unmatched junction nucleotides: 6. Per germline, CDR1 SNHLY and CDR2 FYNNEI. The CDR3 totals 14 residues. The CDR3 nucleotides read TGTGCCAGCACGGGACAGATCATCTCCTACGAGCAGTACTTC. This sequence encodes CASTGQIISYEQYF.

The gene calls are TRBV13 and TRBJ2-7, with 10 positions matching TRBD1. The CDR3 loop spans 17 amino acids. Germline CDR1 PRHDT, CDR2 FYEKMQ (reference sequence). The junction had 10 bases not matched to a gene; V was cut back by 5 bases and J by 0 bases. CDR3 loop: CASSPLKDRGVSYEQYF. In DNA, the CDR3 is TGTGCCAGCAGCCCGTTAAAGGACAGGGGGGTCTCCTACGAGCAGTACTTC. Together with reference TRBV13 and TRBJ2-7, the CDR3 gives the full variable domain: AAGVIQSPRHLIKEKRETATLKCYPIPRHDTVYWYQQGPGQDPQFLISFYEKMQSDKGSIPDRFSAQQFSDYHSELNMSSLELGDSALYFCASSPLKDRGVSYEQYFGPGTRLTVT.